This entry concerns a single T cell receptor (beta chain). No antigen is known for it. Use of 60 Vbeta and 13 Jbeta primers characterized the PCR. Sequencing used immunoSEQ multiplex PCR; TCRdb keeps in-frame clones, though not all of them. The repertoire holds 90,000 to 110,000 clones, with roughly 76% as singletons. The data originate from a study of cytomegalovirus exposure and HLA in healthy donors. Broader study findings: TCR beta V- and J-gene trimming was later associated with a missense DCLRE1C variant. A later analysis found common viral pathogens apparently linked to several of the most significant clusters. The study assumed roughly uniform donor sequencing depth for presence/absence analyses.

At sampling all donors were nominally healthy, likely with unrecorded immune exposures. Losses at the gene ends were 4 bases for V and 6 bases for J; bases not matched to a gene: 9. Germline CDR1 reads SQVTM; CDR2 reads ANQGSEA. The CDR3 is made up of 14 amino acids. The source material was PBMCs. The source of this sequence is a woman aged 45-60 years in good health and CMV-seropositive. The V call is TRBV29-1, the J call TRBJ2-7, with 10 bases aligning to TRBD2. This CDR3 reads CSVGSLAGVGEQYF. The DNA of the CDR3 is TGCAGCGTTGGATCGCTAGCGGGAGTCGGCGAGCAGTACTTC.